The 27 T cell receptor beta chains listed next were all sequenced from one sample in a study of early T cells in non-severe SARS-CoV-2 infection. Each CDR3 protein is one row after TCRdb ran MiXCR on the 5' RACE reads. The table records some 87,000 distinct CDR3 sequences, 12% of them present only once. The sample taken for sequencing was whole blood. The receptors were gathered from an adult who was a healthcare worker with PCR-confirmed SARS-CoV-2 infection or an uninfected control (not recorded which).

This clonotype has at least ten counts. The rearrangement links TRBV27 to TRBJ2-1; D is unclear. Trimming removed 1 base from V and 5 bases from J, with 6 bases in between. The CDR3 spans 13 residues. Germline lookup yields CDR1 MNHEY and CDR2 SMNVEV (reference sequence). In DNA, the CDR3 is TGTGCCAGCAGTTTATTGGCCCACAATGAGCAGTTCTTC. This encodes CASSLLAHNEQFF.

V and J are TRBV5-1 and TRBJ2-7; TRBD2 agrees at 11 bases. After removal of 0 bases from V and 6 bases from J, the junction contained 17 bases not matched to a gene. The CDR3 contains 19 residues. Germline assignment: CDR1 SGHRS and CDR2 YFSETQ. The CDR3 reads CASSLVGQGKTSGNFEQYF. CDR3 sequence (DNA): TGCGCCAGCAGCTTGGTGGGACAGGGCAAGACTAGCGGGAATTTCGAGCAGTACTTC.

The table lists this clonotype with a few counts. The chain links TRBV5-1 to TRBJ2-3, with 9 bases fitting TRBD2. The J segment lost 2 bases and the V segment lost 2 bases, leaving 9 bases of the junction unmatched. Germline V gene data show CDR1 as SGHRS and CDR2 as YFSETQ. There are 17 residues in the CDR3. CDR3 protein: CASSLWDSGGLTDTQYF. The CDR3 region has the DNA TGCGCCAGCAGCTTATGGGATAGCGGGGGCCTCACAGATACGCAGTATTTT.

The table lists this clonotype with many counts. This chain joins TRBV5-1 and TRBJ2-3, with 8 bases lining up with TRBD2. V lost 0 bases to trimming and J lost 6 bases; unmatched junction nucleotides: 6. CDR3 length: 15 residues. Germline V gene data show CDR1 as SGHRS and CDR2 as YFSETQ. The CDR3 here is CASSLAAGVGDTQYF. The CDR3 DNA reads TGCGCCAGCAGCTTGGCAGCGGGGGTAGGTGATACGCAGTATTTT.

This clonotype was seen a few times. The chain carries TRBV7-9 and TRBJ2-7; D is possibly TRBD1 (5 bases). The germline gives CDR1 SEHNR, CDR2 FQNEAQ (reference sequence). This CDR3 has 15 residues. Trimming stripped 1 base from V and 3 bases from J, with 13 bases between. CDR3 in amino acids: CASSLGQDTYYEQYF. The CDR3 DNA sequence: TGTGCCAGCAGCTTAGGGCAGGACACGTACTACGAGCAGTACTTC.

This clonotype was detected ten times or more. The chain has TRBV7-9 and TRBJ2-1; D ambiguous. V lost 2 bases and J 10 bases, leaving 9 bases between the germline ends. Germline loops: CDR1 SEHNR, CDR2 FQNEAQ (reference sequence). This CDR3 comprises 12 residues. The CDR3 sequence is CASSLPLAEQFF. In DNA, the CDR3 is TGTGCCAGCAGCTTACCCCTGGCAGAGCAGTTCTTC.

This clonotype has only a few counts. The chain links TRBV12-3 or TRBV12-4 to TRBJ2-3; weak D call: TRBD1 (6 bases). The CDR3 sequence is 14 residues long. Trimming took off 7 bases at V and 0 bases at J, with 11 bases between the two ends. The CDR3 DNA reads as TGTGCCAGCACCGGGGACATTAGCACAGATACGCAGTATTTT. It specifies CASTGDISTDTQYF.

This clonotype has just a few counts. The gene calls are TRBV3-1 and TRBJ2-1, with 9 bases matching TRBD1. V lost 2 bases and J lost 10; bases outside the gene matches: 6. Germline values: CDR1 LGHDT, CDR2 YNNKEL (reference sequence). The CDR3 spans 14 residues. CDR3 loop: CASSQPGQGAEQFF. Written as DNA, the CDR3 is TGTGCCAGCAGCCAACCGGGACAGGGCGCAGAGCAGTTCTTC.

The CDR3 spells CASSFYPRDSLSETQYF. CDR3 nucleotide sequence: TGTGCCAGCAGCTTCTACCCCAGGGACAGCTTGTCGGAGACCCAGTACTTC. The V gene is TRBV11-2, the J gene TRBJ2-5, with 7 bases identical to TRBD1. Looked up from germline, CDR1 is SGHAT and CDR2 is FQNNGV. The CDR3 spans 17 residues. With 3 bases clipped from V and 5 bases from J, the junction kept 15 bases outside the gene matches.

This rearrangement joins TRBV6-5 to TRBJ2-1; a possible D gene is TRBD2 (5 bases). Per the germline V gene, CDR1 is MNHEY and CDR2 is SVGAGI. The length of the CDR3 is 15 residues. V was pared by 7 bases and J by 4 bases, with 17 bases between. The CDR3: CASTKDSGRYNEQFF. CDR3 sequence (DNA): TGTGCCAGCACCAAGGACTCAGGCAGGTACAATGAGCAGTTCTTC.

The V and J genes are TRBV28 and TRBJ2-1; D gene ambiguous. The V and J ends lost 8 bases and 0 bases respectively, with 14 bases between them. The CDR3 sequence is 15 residues long. Germline CDR1 reads MDHEN; CDR2 reads SYDVKM. The CDR3 loop reads CASLTQVSSYNEQFF. CDR3 nucleotide sequence: TGTGCCAGCCTTACTCAGGTTAGCTCCTACAATGAGCAGTTCTTC.

This clonotype was seen ten or more times. This chain uses TRBV10-3 with TRBJ2-2; either TRBD1 or TRBD2 may supply D (5 bases each). The germline V gene has CDR1 ENHRY and CDR2 SYGVKD. The length of the CDR3 is 17 residues. Trimming pared 2 bases from V and 3 bases from J, leaving 16 bases between. The CDR3 DNA reads as TGTGCCATCAGTGAGGGGAGCAGGGTTCCATACACCGGGGAGCTGTTTTTT. Translation: CAISEGSRVPYTGELFF.

The table lists this clonotype with many counts. The chain combines TRBV29-1 with TRBJ2-1; 9 nucleotides match TRBD2. V shed 0 bases and J 2 bases; nucleotides not matched to a gene: 5. The CDR3 contains 16 residues. Looked up from germline, CDR1 is SQVTM and CDR2 is ANQGSEA. CDR3: CSVEDLAGGPYNEQFF. CDR3 nucleotides: TGCAGCGTTGAAGATCTTGCGGGAGGGCCCTACAATGAGCAGTTCTTC.

This rearrangement joins TRBV20-1 to TRBJ2-4, with D perhaps matching TRBD2 (5 bases). The CDR3 extends over 14 amino acids. The germline V gene encodes CDR1 DFQATT and CDR2 SNEGSKA (reference sequence). Trimming stripped 5 bases from V and 0 bases from J, with 11 bases between. In DNA, the CDR3 is TGCAGTGCTGTGGACTCTCTAGCCAAAAACATTCAGTACTTC. Protein: CSAVDSLAKNIQYF.

The chain employs TRBV11-2 and TRBJ2-1; tentative D call: TRBD1 (6 bases). Trimming took 1 base from V and 0 from J, leaving 13 bases between them. The CDR3 runs 17 residues. Germline V CDR1 and CDR2: SGHAT, FQNNGV. This CDR3 reads CASSLGGHQSSYNEQFF. CDR3 DNA sequence: TGTGCCAGCAGCTTAGGGGGACACCAGAGCTCCTACAATGAGCAGTTCTTC. The complete variable domain, with remaining parts taken from reference TRBV11-2 and TRBJ2-1, reads EAGVAQSPRYKIIEKRQSVAFWCNPISGHATLYWYQQILGQGPKLLIQFQNNGVVDDSQLPKDRFSAERLKGVDSTLKIQPAKLEDSAVYLCASSLGGHQSSYNEQFFGPGTRLTVL.

The chain combines TRBV14 with TRBJ2-2; D might be TRBD1 or TRBD2, each matching 6 bases. Trimming removed 0 bases from V and 3 bases from J, with 26 bases in between. CDR3 length: 21 residues. From germline, CDR1 is SGHDN and CDR2 FVKESK. CDR3 protein: CASSQDHGTGWRDTYTGELFF. The CDR3 DNA reads TGTGCCAGCAGCCAAGATCATGGCACGGGTTGGAGGGACACCTACACCGGGGAGCTGTTTTTT.

This clonotype showed up just a few times. The chain links TRBV2 to TRBJ2-3; possibly TRBD1 or TRBD2 for D (5 bases each). V lost 7 bases and J lost 0, with 17 bases in between. Germline V gives CDR1 SNHLY, CDR2 FYNNEI. The CDR3 contains 16 residues. The CDR3 protein is CASTQRGAPSTDTQYF. CDR3 in DNA: TGTGCCAGCACCCAGAGAGGGGCCCCTAGCACAGATACGCAGTATTTT.

This clonotype was seen many times. V gene TRBV7-8 combines with J gene TRBJ1-5; 7 bases map to TRBD1. Germline-derived CDR1 and CDR2 are SGHVS and FQNEAQ. The CDR3 has 18 amino acids. V shed 5 bases and J 0 bases; nucleotides not matched to a gene: 13. CDR3 loop: CASSQGQGEGGSNQPQHF. CDR3 sequence (DNA): TGTGCCAGCAGCCAAGGGCAGGGGGAAGGTGGTAGCAATCAGCCCCAGCATTTT.

This clonotype was picked up a small number of times. The chain uses TRBV29-1 and TRBJ2-2; 10 bases match TRBD1. Germline V lookup: CDR1 SQVTM, CDR2 ANQGSEA. This CDR3 comprises 16 residues. The V and J ends lost 7 bases and 4 bases, in that order; junction bases with no gene match: 12. The CDR3 sequence is CSAGTGATPGTGELFF. For the CDR3, the DNA is TGCAGCGCAGGGACAGGGGCGACCCCGGGCACCGGGGAGCTGTTTTTT.

This clonotype was counted at least ten times. The V gene is TRBV21-1, the J gene TRBJ1-6. TRBV21-1 counts as a pseudogene. The CDR3 has 17 amino acids. This CDR3 reads CASSKAVLDNHNSPLHF. For the CDR3, the DNA is TGTGCCAGCAGCAAAGCCGTATTAGACAACCATAATTCACCCCTCCACTTT.

The chain combines TRBV24-1 with TRBJ2-7, with 8 bases that match TRBD1. Germline V gene data show CDR1 as KGHDR and CDR2 as SFDVKD. With 4 bases clipped from V and 4 bases from J, the junction kept 8 bases outside the gene matches. This CDR3 is 15 amino acids long. The CDR3 loop is CATSDPRDRMYEQYF. For the CDR3, the DNA is TGTGCCACCAGTGACCCCCGGGACAGGATGTACGAGCAGTACTTC.

This sequence joins TRBV7-8 and TRBJ2-7; 8 bases match TRBD2. V was pared by 5 bases and J by 2 bases, with 8 bases of the junction left unmatched. This CDR3 contains 15 residues. The germline V gene has CDR1 SGHVS and CDR2 FQNEAQ. CDR3 amino acids: CASSPVETSAYEQYF. CDR3 nucleotide sequence: TGTGCCAGCAGCCCAGTGGAGACTAGCGCCTACGAGCAGTACTTC.

This clonotype showed up just a few times. The gene calls are TRBV19 and TRBJ2-2; 8 positions agree with TRBD2. The ends lost 5 bases at V and 7 bases at J; junction bases unmatched: 6. Germline CDR1 is LNHDA and CDR2 is SQIVND (reference sequence). The CDR3 consists of 14 residues. CDR3 loop: CASSPGGASGELFF. The DNA for the CDR3 is TGTGCCAGTAGTCCCGGGGGGGCGAGCGGGGAGCTGTTTTTT.

This clonotype was counted at least ten times. The rearrangement joins TRBV20-1 to TRBJ2-1; tentatively, D is TRBD2 (5 bases). CDR1 and CDR2 from the germline V gene are DFQATT and SNEGSKA (reference sequence). The germline V and J ends were trimmed by 0 bases and 0 bases, with 12 bases remaining between them. The CDR3 contains 16 residues. The CDR3 reads CSARDATRSSYNEQFF. Written as DNA, the CDR3 is TGCAGTGCTAGAGATGCAACTAGGAGCTCCTACAATGAGCAGTTCTTC.

The J gene is TRBJ2-3, the V gene TRBV10-3, with D possibly TRBD2 on 6 matching bases. Germline V CDR1 and CDR2: ENHRY, SYGVKD. Trimming left V 0 bases short and J 2 bases short, with 12 bases between. The CDR3 spans 16 residues. CDR3 in amino acids: CAISESWGGITDTQYF. In nucleotides, the CDR3 is TGTGCCATCAGTGAGTCGTGGGGAGGAATCACAGATACGCAGTATTTT.

This clonotype was observed at least ten times. The gene calls are TRBV27 and TRBJ2-2; 7 nucleotides align to TRBD2. CDR3 size: 14 residues. J lost 4 bases, V lost 6 bases, and 5 bases had no gene match. Germline lookup yields CDR1 MNHEY and CDR2 SMNVEV (reference sequence). The CDR3, as DNA: TGTGCCAGCAGATGGGAGGGTACCACCGGGGAGCTGTTTTTT. It codes for CASRWEGTTGELFF.

The genes are TRBV11-2 and TRBJ2-7; D perhaps matches TRBD2 (6 bases). The CDR3 runs to 15 residues. The V and J ends lost 6 bases and 5 bases respectively, with 20 bases between them. The germline V gene has CDR1 SGHAT and CDR2 FQNNGV. For the CDR3, the DNA is TGTGCCAGCAGATACGAGACGGGGGAATGGGACGAGCAGTACTTC. Its translation is CASRYETGEWDEQYF.